The 26 T cell receptor beta chains listed next were all sequenced from one sample in a study of molecular identifiers for immune sequencing clone quantification. MiXCR, applied by TCRdb to the PCR reads, yields one record per CDR3 protein. The sample records about half a million distinct CDR3 sequences, about 21% being singletons. Input material: naive CD8+ T cells from blood, with Jurkat cell RNA spiked in. Subset denoted: FACS-sorted CD8+CD4-CCR7+CD45RA+ naive T cells. These receptors all come from a human donor in good health. Some libraries in this study had Jurkat cell RNA spiked in.

Concerning this clonotype: This may arise from a read error, as a much more abundant clone is one base away. The chain employs TRBV30 and TRBJ1-1; no clear D gene. The CDR3 extends over 12 amino acids. The V end was cut by 5 bases, the J end by 0 bases, with 7 bases between. From germline, CDR1 is GTSNPN and CDR2 SVGIG (reference sequence). CDR3 region: CAWPLMNTEAFF. In nucleotides, the CDR3 is TGTGCCTGGCCATTAATGAACACTGAAGCTTTCTTT. Together with reference TRBV30 and TRBJ1-1, the CDR3 gives the full variable domain: SQTIHQWPATLVQPVGSPLSLECTVEGTSNPNLYWYRQAAGRGLQLLFYSVGIGQISSEVPQNLSASRPQDRQFILSSKKLLLSDSGFYLCAWPLMNTEAFFGQGTRLTVV.

This clonotype was picked up a small number of times. The gene calls are TRBV12-3 or TRBV12-4 and TRBJ2-3, with D perhaps being TRBD1 or TRBD2 (5 bases each). Trimming removed 5 bases at V and 4 bases at J, with 10 bases between. The CDR3 runs to 13 residues. The CDR3: CASSPGTPDTQYF. For the CDR3, the DNA is TGTGCCAGCAGTCCCGGGACCCCAGATACGCAGTATTTT.

To note about this clonotype: One base away lies a much larger clone, so this may be a sequencing read error. The chain has TRBV4-1 and TRBJ2-2; maybe TRBD2 (5 bases). The CDR3 length is 15 residues. Germline lookup yields CDR1 MGHRA and CDR2 YSYEKL. The DNA for the CDR3 is TGCGCCAGCAGCCCCGGACTGATGAACACCGGGGAGCTGTCTTTT. Protein product: CASSPGLMNTGELSF.

The V gene is TRBV19, the J gene TRBJ2-1, with D tentatively TRBD2 (6 bases). Germline V gene data show CDR1 as LNHDA and CDR2 as SQIVND (reference sequence). Trimming removed 2 bases from V and 5 bases from J, with 7 bases in between. The CDR3 is 13 amino acids. The CDR3 reads CASSILANNEQFF. As DNA, the CDR3 is TGTGCCAGTAGTATACTAGCGAACAATGAGCAGTTCTTC. The variable domain in full, completed from reference TRBV19 and TRBJ2-1, reads DGGITQSPKYLFRKEGQNVTLSCEQNLNHDAMYWYRQDPGQGLRLIYYSQIVNDFQKGDIAEGYSVSREKKESFPLTVTSAQKNPTAFYLCASSILANNEQFFGPGTRLTVL.

At least ten counts were recorded for this clonotype. J is TRBJ2-3 and V is TRBV7-9; D may be TRBD1 or TRBD2 (7 bases each). The length of the CDR3 is 14 residues. The V end lost 11 bases, the J end lost 1 base, and 16 bases lay between the germline ends. Per the germline V gene, CDR1 is SEHNR and CDR2 is FQNEAQ (reference sequence). This chain's CDR3 is CAFGEGAGTDTQYF. In DNA, the CDR3 is TGTGCCTTTGGGGAGGGGGCTGGCACAGATACGCAGTATTTT.

For this clonotype: This sequence may be a read error, since a much larger clone differs from it by one base. This rearrangement joins TRBV28 to TRBJ2-5, with D possibly being TRBD2 (7 bases). Per germline, CDR1 MDHEN and CDR2 SYDVKM. The CDR3 is 17 residues long. CDR3 amino acids: CASSFWVGGAPQGTQYF. CDR3 in DNA: TGTGCCAGCAGTTTTTGGGTAGGGGGGGCACCCCAAGGGACCCAGTACTTC.

Worth noting for this clonotype: Since a much larger clone is just one base distant, this may be a read error. In this CDR3 the conserved last residue, phenylalanine or tryptophan, is missing, so a read error is likely. The gene calls are TRBV29-1 and TRBJ2-7; D gene unclear. This CDR3 is 12 amino acids long. Germline V CDR1 and CDR2: SQVTM, ANQGSEA. Deletions cut 3 bases from V and 1 base from J, with 7 bases between. Written as DNA, the CDR3 is TGCAGCGTTGAGTCCGGTTCCTACGAGCAGTACCTC. Its protein is CSVESGSYEQYL.

This clonotype was counted many times. The rearrangement links TRBV4-1 to TRBJ2-7, with 9 bases lining up with TRBD1. Germline V gene sequence: CDR1 MGHRA, CDR2 YSYEKL. V shed 1 base and J 2 bases; nucleotides not matched to a gene: 3. The CDR3 is made up of 15 amino acids. CDR3 region: CASSQGTGGPYEQYF. The DNA of the CDR3 is TGCGCCAGCAGCCAAGGTACAGGGGGCCCCTACGAGCAGTACTTC.

V is TRBV28 and J is TRBJ2-7; no definite D call. Trimming removed 7 bases at V and 3 bases at J, with 16 bases between. Per germline, CDR1 MDHEN and CDR2 SYDVKM. This CDR3 spans 14 amino acids. The CDR3 region is CASIWTSGGYEQYF. In DNA, the CDR3 is TGTGCCAGCATATGGACCTCCGGCGGCTACGAGCAGTACTTC.

This clonotype has just a few counts. The chain employs TRBV29-1 and TRBJ2-5; 8 bases fit TRBD2. This CDR3 region has 15 residues. Germline-derived CDR1 and CDR2 are SQVTM and ANQGSEA. The CDR3 sequence is CPLVCVGGAGETQYF. The CDR3 DNA is TGCCCCCTCGTCTGTGTCGGGGGGGCCGGAGAGACCCAGTACTTC.

The chain uses TRBV19 and TRBJ2-5; the match to TRBD2 covers 10 bases. This CDR3 region has 15 residues. The germline CDR1 and CDR2 sequences are LNHDA and SQIVND (reference sequence). Trimming at V came to 4 bases and at J to 1 base, leaving 3 bases not matched to a gene. CDR3 coding DNA: TGTGCCAGTAGTACAACTAGCGGGACCCAAGAGACCCAGTACTTC. Its protein product is CASSTTSGTQETQYF.

Concerning this clonotype: An end of the junction does not agree with germline; a read error may underlie this. As DNA, the CDR3 is TGTGCCAGCAGCTTCGGACAGGGCTACGAGCGGTACTTC. Protein sequence: CASSFGQGYERYF. This rearrangement joins TRBV5-3 to TRBJ2-7, with 8 bases identical to TRBD1. TRBV5-3 is flagged as an ORF with uncertain function. This CDR3 contains 13 residues.

This clonotype was counted a few times. The rearrangement uses TRBV7-9 and TRBJ2-5, with 7 bases that match TRBD2. The ends lost 5 bases at V and 0 bases at J; junction bases unmatched: 6. The V gene's germline CDR1 is SEHNR and CDR2 FQNEAQ (reference sequence). The CDR3 totals 15 residues. The CDR3 loop reads CASSPAGQHQETQYF. The CDR3 nucleotides read TGTGCCAGCAGCCCAGCGGGGCAGCACCAAGAGACCCAGTACTTC.

This clonotype was detected ten times or more. The chain has TRBV27 and TRBJ2-3; no clear D gene. Trimming took off 4 bases at V and 2 bases at J, with 10 bases between the two ends. Germline-derived CDR1 and CDR2 are MNHEY and SMNVEV (reference sequence). The CDR3 has 14 amino acids. The CDR3 nucleotides read TGTGCCAGCAGTTCCTGGTCTCTCACAGATACGCAGTATTTT. Amino acid sequence: CASSSWSLTDTQYF.

Concerning this clonotype: A read error may be the cause here, since a much bigger clone is one base away. The rearrangement joins TRBV6-5 to TRBJ2-7; no definite D call. This CDR3 has 14 residues. Between the trimmed V and J ends, which lost 7 bases and 5 bases, there was a span of 18 bases. Germline-derived CDR1 and CDR2 are MNHEY and SVGAGI. In DNA form, the CDR3 reads TGTGCCAGCACTCCACTACCGGGTTTGGACGAGCAGTACTTC. This codes for CASTPLPGLDEQYF.

This clonotype appeared a few times. A clone one base away is much larger, so this may be a read error. The chain is built from TRBV7-2 and TRBJ2-4; D is ambiguous. The CDR3 loop spans 15 amino acids. Germline CDR1 SGHTA, CDR2 FQGNSA. The CDR3 reads CARRLTSIGLDIQYF. In DNA, the CDR3 is TGTGCCCGCAGGTTAACCAGTATCGGTTTGGACATTCAGTACTTC.

This clonotype was seen a single time. Just one base apart from a much larger clone, this may be a read error. Since no conserved phenylalanine or tryptophan closes the CDR3, a read error is the likely cause. The gene calls are TRBV7-9 and TRBJ1-1, with D unresolved. This CDR3 spans 15 amino acids. Germline loops: CDR1 SEHNR, CDR2 FQNEAQ (reference sequence). The V end lost 0 bases, the J end lost 11 bases, and 19 bases lay between the germline ends. CDR3 in DNA: TGTGCCAGCAGCTTAGCGCTTGTTGGACCTCCTGGGGCTTTCTAT. Translated, it gives CASSLALVGPPGAFY.

This clonotype has ten or more counts. In DNA, the CDR3 is TGCGCCAGCAGCCAAGGACTGGGCAGGGAAGATACGCAGTATTTT. It yields the protein CASSQGLGREDTQYF. The chain employs TRBV4-1 and TRBJ2-3, with D tentatively TRBD1 (5 bases). Between the trimmed V and J ends, which lost 1 base and 5 bases, there was a span of 13 bases. Germline CDR1 and CDR2: MGHRA and YSYEKL. The CDR3 length is 15 residues.

The table lists this clonotype with a few counts. The rearrangement uses TRBV19 and TRBJ2-2; D is ambiguous. The V and J ends lost 8 bases and 6 bases respectively, with 10 bases between them. Germline CDR1 and CDR2: LNHDA and SQIVND (reference sequence). The CDR3 contains 12 residues. Written as DNA, the CDR3 is TGTGCCAGTGAGCTGATTCCCGGGGAGCTGTTTTTT. It is translated as CASELIPGELFF.

With regard to this clonotype: Just one base apart from a much larger clone, this may be a read error. This rearrangement joins TRBV24-1 to TRBJ2-1; TRBD2 is a possible D gene (5 bases). Trimming cost V 0 bases and J 8 bases, with 13 bases left between them. This CDR3 comprises 15 residues. CDR1 and CDR2 (germline): KGHDR, SFDVKD. CDR3 DNA: TGTGCCACCAGTGATTTGCAAGTGGGAGCAGATGAGCAGTTCTTC. It yields the protein CATSDLQVGADEQFF.

This clonotype has just a few counts. The chain has TRBV7-9 and TRBJ2-1; the match to TRBD2 covers 14 bases. CDR1 is SEHNR and CDR2 is FQNEAQ in the germline V gene (reference sequence). This CDR3 is built from 18 residues. With 8 bases clipped from V and 5 bases from J, the junction kept 14 bases outside the gene matches. CDR3 in DNA: TGTGCCAGCCACGGACTAGCGGGAGGCCTAGGGAAGAACAATGAGCAGTTCTTC. The encoded protein is CASHGLAGGLGKNNEQFF.

This clonotype turned up a few times. The chain recombines TRBV5-4 with TRBJ2-3; no definite D call. Germline V CDR1 and CDR2: SGHNT, YYREEE (reference sequence). V dropped 1 base and J dropped 4 bases, with 10 bases sitting between them. The CDR3 has 14 residues. The DNA of the CDR3 is TGTGCCAGCAGCTTGTATCTGAGCGCAGATACGCAGTATTTT. As protein: CASSLYLSADTQYF.

This clonotype was counted many times. This rearrangement joins TRBV28 to TRBJ2-3, with D perhaps TRBD1 (6 bases). The CDR3 runs 14 residues. The germline V gene encodes CDR1 MDHEN and CDR2 SYDVKM. Trimming stripped 2 bases from V and 3 bases from J, with 9 bases between. The CDR3 nucleotides are TGTGCCAGCAGTTTAGCAGGGGAAACAGATACGCAGTATTTT. Translation gives CASSLAGETDTQYF.

V is TRBV6-6 and J is TRBJ2-3; TRBD1 is a possible D gene (5 bases). The CDR3 runs to 19 residues. The germline V and J ends were trimmed by 2 bases and 4 bases, with 25 bases remaining between them. The germline V gene has CDR1 MNHNY and CDR2 SVGAGI (reference sequence). CDR3 nucleotides: TGTGCCAGCAGTTACCCCCAAGGGGCGGCTCAAATGGGCCCAGATACGCAGTATTTT. Its protein is CASSYPQGAAQMGPDTQYF.

This clonotype appeared a single time. The chain joins TRBV4-1 to TRBJ2-1, with D possibly being TRBD1 (7 bases). The CDR3 totals 15 residues. Germline assignment: CDR1 MGHRA and CDR2 YSYEKL. The V gene lost 4 bases and the J gene lost 7 bases, with 17 bases spanning the gap. The CDR3 region is CASSPTETGRNEQFF. The CDR3 DNA reads TGCGCCAGCAGCCCGACCGAGACAGGGAGGAATGAGCAGTTCTTC.

This clonotype was detected many times. This chain links TRBV12-3 or TRBV12-4 with TRBJ2-3; 11 bases are shared with TRBD1. V lost 6 bases and J lost 6; bases outside the gene matches: 14. The CDR3 runs to 17 residues. The CDR3 DNA reads TGTGCCAGCAGCGATCCTGGACAGGGGGCGCCGAATGATACGCAGTATTTT. Translating gives CASSDPGQGAPNDTQYF.